Below, 14 T cell receptor beta chains from the same sample are listed, as sequenced in a study of T cell responses to AZD1222 COVID-19 vaccine. Generated by immunoSEQ multiplex PCR, the TCRdb table keeps only in-frame clones and is missing some. The table lists approximately 140,000 clones, 85% to 90% of them singletons. The sample here was peripheral blood, taken on day 0 of AZD1222 vaccination. The receptor set was obtained from an adult in good health.

This clone was detected once. CDR3 sequence: CASRSTGFYEQYF. The CDR3 DNA reads as TGTGCCAGCAGGAGCACAGGGTTTTACGAGCAGTACTTC. The gene calls are TRBV6-5 and TRBJ2-7; D is possibly TRBD1 (6 bases). V was trimmed by 6 bases and J by 4 bases, leaving 13 bases between them. The CDR3 sequence is 13 residues long. Germline CDR1 is MNHEY and CDR2 is SVGAGI.

J is TRBJ2-2 and V is TRBV11-3; D may be TRBD1 (5 bases). Looked up from germline, CDR1 is SGHNT and CDR2 is YENEEA. The CDR3 is made up of 15 amino acids. The V end was cut by 5 bases, the J end by 6 bases, with 16 bases between. For the CDR3, the DNA is TGTGCCAGCAGCCCTAGGGGCTCTGTCCCCGGGGAGCTGTTTTTT. Translation gives CASSPRGSVPGELFF.

The J gene is TRBJ2-7, the V gene TRBV2; 9 bases are a match to TRBD2. This CDR3 spans 16 amino acids. Germline V gene sequence: CDR1 SNHLY, CDR2 FYNNEI. V lost 1 base and J lost 5; bases outside the gene matches: 9. CDR3 DNA: TGTGCCAGCAGTGAAGAGTTAGGCGGGAGGGTGCACGAGCAGTACTTC. It is translated as CASSEELGGRVHEQYF.

The chain joins TRBV28 to TRBJ1-4; a weak D match, TRBD1 (5 bases). CDR1 is MDHEN and CDR2 is SYDVKM in the germline V gene. Trimming took 6 bases from V and 5 from J, leaving 13 bases between them. The CDR3 length is 14 residues. CDR3 amino acids: CASSTGTFNEKLFF. In DNA, the CDR3 is TGTGCCAGCAGCACCGGGACTTTCAATGAAAAACTGTTTTTT.

The rearrangement joins TRBV28 to TRBJ1-6; D perhaps matches TRBD1 (5 bases). Per the germline V gene, CDR1 is MDHEN and CDR2 is SYDVKM. V was clipped by 6 bases and J by 0 bases, with 12 bases between them. The CDR3 covers 16 residues. The CDR3 loop is CASRGTGSSYNSPLHF. The CDR3 DNA is TGTGCCAGCAGGGGGACGGGTAGCTCCTATAATTCACCCCTCCACTTT. Full variable domain (outside the CDR3, taken from reference TRBV28 and TRBJ1-6): DVKVTQSSRYLVKRTGEKVFLECVQDMDHENMFWYRQDPGLGLRLIYFSYDVKMKEKGDIPEGYSVSREKKERFSLILESASTNQTSMYLCASRGTGSSYNSPLHFGNGTRLTVT.

The genes are TRBV18 and TRBJ2-7; D is undetermined. The germline V and J ends were trimmed by 1 base and 0 bases, with 13 bases remaining between them. The length of the CDR3 is 16 residues. Germline V CDR1 and CDR2: KGHSH, LQKENI. CDR3 nucleotides: TGTGCCAGCTCACCACAGTCTGCCAGTTTCTCCTACGAGCAGTACTTC. Translating gives CASSPQSASFSYEQYF.

The CDR3 sequence: CASSLQFPEQYF. CDR3 nucleotide sequence: TGTGCCAGCTCACTCCAGTTCCCAGAGCAGTACTTC. The rearrangement joins TRBV18 to TRBJ2-7; D remains ambiguous. The germline gives CDR1 KGHSH, CDR2 LQKENI. The germline V and J ends were trimmed by 4 bases and 7 bases, with 11 bases remaining between them. This CDR3 has 12 residues.

The chain links TRBV10-3 to TRBJ1-2, with 9 bases matching TRBD1. Losses at the gene ends were 0 bases for V and 2 bases for J; bases not matched to a gene: 7. Germline V lookup: CDR1 ENHRY, CDR2 SYGVKD. The CDR3 is 17 residues long. CDR3 in DNA: TGTGCCATCAGTGAGTCTCGGGGACAGGGACCGAACTATGGCTACACCTTC. Amino acid sequence: CAISESRGQGPNYGYTF.

The chain recombines TRBV6-4 with TRBJ2-3; 10 nucleotides match TRBD1. The V and J ends lost 3 bases and 4 bases, in that order; junction bases with no gene match: 4. The CDR3 loop spans 15 amino acids. Per the germline V gene, CDR1 is MRHNA and CDR2 is SNTAGT. The CDR3 nucleotides read TGTGCCAGCAGTGATTCGACAGGGGGCGCAGATACGCAGTATTTT. It specifies CASSDSTGGADTQYF.

The V and J genes are TRBV20-1 and TRBJ1-1; D ambiguous. The CDR3 covers 11 residues. V shed 6 bases and J shed 1 base, with 6 bases lying between them. Germline V lookup: CDR1 DFQATT, CDR2 SNEGSKA (reference sequence). In nucleotides, the CDR3 is TGCAGTGCAGGGCGGAACACTGAAGCTTTCTTT. Translating it yields CSAGRNTEAFF.

V is TRBV7-8 and J is TRBJ2-6; no clear D gene. Trimming removed 5 bases from V and 0 bases from J, with 8 bases in between. From germline, CDR1 is SGHVS and CDR2 FQNEAQ. The CDR3 has 15 amino acids. CDR3 sequence: CASSLRHSGANVLTF. The CDR3 DNA is TGTGCCAGCAGCCTTAGACACTCTGGGGCCAACGTCCTGACTTTC.

For this clone: One end of the junction fails to match germline, which may point to a read error. The chain has TRBV18 and TRBJ2-2; TRBD1 matches at 7 bases. Germline V gene sequence: CDR1 KGHSH, CDR2 LQKENI. The CDR3 contains 18 residues. The CDR3 protein is CASSLSEQGPMNAGELFF. The CDR3 DNA sequence: TGTGCCAGCTCACTCTCCGAACAGGGGCCCATGAACGCCGGGGAGCTGTTTTTT.

The rearrangement links TRBV29-1 to TRBJ1-6; D may be TRBD1 (5 bases). V was trimmed by 5 bases and J by 7 bases, leaving 15 bases between them. Germline V gene data show CDR1 as SQVTM and CDR2 as ANQGSEA. CDR3 length: 14 residues. The CDR3 DNA sequence: TGCAGCGTTTCACTTACAGGAGCCAATTCACCCCTCCACTTT. Translation gives CSVSLTGANSPLHF. The full variable domain, rest sourced from reference TRBV29-1 and TRBJ1-6, is SAVISQKPSRDICQRGTSLTIQCQVDSQVTMMFWYRQQPGQSLTLIATANQGSEATYESGFVIDKFPISRPNLTFSTLTVSNMSPEDSSIYLCSVSLTGANSPLHFGNGTRLTVT.

For the CDR3, the DNA is TGTGCCACGGCCCAGGGGGGGTATAATTCACCCCTCCACTTT. This gives the protein CATAQGGYNSPLHF. The chain links TRBV6-5 to TRBJ1-6; 7 bases match TRBD1. After removal of 10 bases from V and 4 bases from J, the junction contained 7 bases not matched to a gene. Germline V gene data show CDR1 as MNHEY and CDR2 as SVGAGI. CDR3 size: 14 residues.